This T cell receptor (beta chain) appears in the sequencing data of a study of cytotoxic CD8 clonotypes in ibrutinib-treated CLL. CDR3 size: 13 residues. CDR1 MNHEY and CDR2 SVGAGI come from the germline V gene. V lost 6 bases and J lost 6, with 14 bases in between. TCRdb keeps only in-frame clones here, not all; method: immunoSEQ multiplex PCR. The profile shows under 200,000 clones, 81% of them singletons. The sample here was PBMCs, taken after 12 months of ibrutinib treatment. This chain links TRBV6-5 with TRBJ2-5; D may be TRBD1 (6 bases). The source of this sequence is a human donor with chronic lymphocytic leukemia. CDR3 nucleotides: TGTGCCAGCAGAGATACAGGGAAACAGACCCAGTACTTC. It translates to CASRDTGKQTQYF.